This T cell receptor beta chain comes out of a study of prognosis after radiotherapy for stage I lung cancer (dated by TCRdb to about 2021). Turning to the overall study: Between April 2018 and early 2019, roughly 18 patients with stage I NSCLC were enrolled in Nanjing, China. The study took one blood sample before SBRT and one after SBRT from each of roughly 19 patients and sequenced all 40 or so samples. SBRT was not combined with any concurrent therapy in any patient. SBRT was delivered in 3 to 5 fractions with a biologically effective dose of at least 100 Gy, and image-guided IMRT or VMAT was used for delivery. Peripheral blood TCR beta repertoires were profiled in stage I NSCLC patients before and after stereotactic body radiotherapy, and the study then linked these repertoires to distant failure. On tumor histology, roughly 11 patients had adenocarcinoma and six or seven had squamous cell carcinoma. Distant metastases were developed by four of the 19 patients after SBRT, at a median of roughly 7 months, whereas no significant progression was observed in the other 15 patients. The study included around 14 patients with newly diagnosed primary stage I lung tumors and roughly 5 with oligometastatic NSCLC after surgical resection of the primary tumor. All patients were regarded as medically inoperable, because of comorbidities in over 10 patients and refusal of surgery in several patients. The cohort included about 12 men and roughly six women, with a median age of approximately 74 years and a range of roughly 53 to 90 years.

No patient had a history of other malignancies or prior chemotherapy or radiotherapy, and all had node-negative disease on CT and PET/CT. At each of the two time points, 5 to 6 milliliters of peripheral venous blood were collected into EDTA tubes. Ficoll-Paque Plus density-gradient centrifugation was used to isolate PBMCs. Immediately after collection, samples were stored at -80 degrees C until analysis. This clonotype was observed many times. It has no known antigen specificity. No qualities accompany the bases; no much larger clone lies one base away. The TCR beta CDR3 region was amplified from genomic DNA by two rounds of multiplex PCR. The first PCR round used primers specific to each TRBV and TRBJ gene, with sequences filed in Chinese patent CN105087789A. Universal primers were used in the second round of PCR. The Roche High Pure PCR Template Preparation Kit was used to extract genomic DNA from frozen PBMCs. An Illumina HiSeq 3000 was used to sequence the libraries paired-end with 151 bp reads. For the original study's pipeline: Raw reads lacking the multiplex PCR primer sequences were removed with CutAdapt. PEAR was used to merge high-quality paired reads into contigs. By aligning each contig to reference sequences, MiXCR assigned the TRB V, D and J gene segments to that contig. CDR3 sequences were clustered by base quality and sequence similarity to remove sequencing errors. Shannon entropy normalized by the natural log of productive TCR sequence number was used as the measure of diversity. To get clonality, Shannon entropy was divided by the natural log of the number of unique clonotypes, and that result was subtracted from one. Progression-free survival cut-offs for repertoire metrics were chosen using the Youden index of ROC curves, with analyses run in R 3.5.3. The public reads were reprocessed in TCRdb via fastp at Q25 and MiXCR, keeping in-frame beta chains. Each entry merges the rows of one CDR3 protein and shows their most common DNA and genes. The V and J calls and clone size come from TCRdb's table, not from the authors' own analysis. The sample has about 25,000 distinct CDR3 sequences on record, roughly 40% of them singletons. The ten most abundant clones make up 60% to 80% of the sample.

General findings and caveats noted by the study authors: Post-SBRT Shannon entropy and its change from baseline were lower in patients who developed distant metastases; baseline Shannon entropy was not associated with metastases. After SBRT, the number of unique TCR clones decreased (median about 9,100 before versus some 6,900 after; Wilcoxon paired P=0.011). The study was limited by the small cohort and short follow-up, and independent validation of the study findings is required. No adjustment for multiple comparisons was applied to any of the reported P values. No determination of tumor specificity was made for expanded TCR clones. Differences by metastasis status were reportedly seen in TRBV and TRBJ usage frequencies, involving two V genes at baseline and, after SBRT, eight to ten V genes and two J genes.

Sequences were derived from PBMCs, sampled before or after stereotactic body radiation therapy (not recorded which). This sequence was found in a donor aged 50 or older with non-small cell lung cancer.

The CDR3 corresponds to CASSSPEKGGSPLHF. The DNA reads TGTGCCAGCAGTTCGCCCGAGAAGGGGGGGTCACCCCTCCACTTT. Recombination linked TRBV6-2 or TRBV6-3 to TRBJ1-6; a weak D assignment points to TRBD1 (6 bases agree). V and J are truncated by 4 bases and 10 bases respectively, leaving an intervening sequence of 17 bases. From the germline V gene, CDR1 is MNHEY and CDR2 is SVGEGT. Including cysteine and phenylalanine, the CDR3 has 15 amino acids. Here the CDR3 DNA is all that survives: 45 bases in frame from base 1.